This is a list of T cell receptor beta chains from one sample in a study of cytomegalovirus exposure and HLA in healthy donors. Only in-frame clones appear in the TCRdb table, and some are missing; sequencing was by immunoSEQ multiplex PCR. The data show 110,000 to 150,000 clones, around 73% seen once. The source material was PBMCs. The receptors come from a female donor in good health and CMV-seronegative. Both conserved end residues are part of each CDR3. A D gene is named only where the DNA matches it firmly. Some rows have no size entry. The others give once, few or many, or a class for an expanded clone.

15	NA	TRBV5-1	TRBJ2-7	TRBD2	TGCGCCAGCAGCTTGGGACTAGCAGTTCTAAGGCAGCAGTACTTC	CASSLGLAVLRQQYF
15	NA	TRBV6-1	TRBJ2-1	TRBD2	TGTGCCAGCACTCAGCGGCTAGCGGGATCCAATGAGCAGTTCTTC	CASTQRLAGSNEQFF
15	NA	TRBV2	TRBJ2-1	NA	TGTGCCAGATCAAGCACTTTGAGCTCCTACAATGAGCAGTTCTTC	CARSSTLSSYNEQFF
14	NA	TRBV5-1	TRBJ2-2	NA	TGCGCCACAAGGGGGAGCGGGAACACCGGGGAGCTGTTTTTT	CATRGSGNTGELFF
15	NA	TRBV6-6	TRBJ2-3	TRBD2	TGTGCCAGCGCCAAAACTAGCGGAATGGGGGATACGCAGTATTTT	CASAKTSGMGDTQYF
11	once	TRBV6-1	TRBJ1-1	NA	TGTGCCAGCACGGGGGGCACTGAAGCTTTCTTT	CASTGGTEAFF
13	NA	TRBV7-9	TRBJ2-1	NA	TGTGCCAGCAGCTTCGTCGAGTACAATGAGCAGTTCTTC	CASSFVEYNEQFF
14	NA	TRBV5-1	TRBJ1-1	NA	TGCGCCAGCAGCTTGGCCGGGCCAGGGGCCCAAGCTTTCTTT	CASSLAGPGAQAFF
15	NA	TRBV28	TRBJ2-7	TRBD2	TGTGCCAGCAGTTTTGGGACTAGCGGGAGTTACGAGCAGTACTTC	CASSFGTSGSYEQYF
14	NA	TRBV12-5	TRBJ1-1	TRBD1	TGTGCTAGTGGTCAGGGACAGGGTAGGAGTGAAGCTTTCTTT	CASGQGQGRSEAFF
15	NA	TRBV28	TRBJ1-1	TRBD1	TGTGCCAGCAGTCCAACGACAGGGTTGGGCACTGAAGCTTTCTTT	CASSPTTGLGTEAFF
13	NA	TRBV7-3	TRBJ2-5	NA	TGTGCCAGCAGCTTATGGGCGGGGGAGACCCAGTACTTC	CASSLWAGETQYF
15	NA	TRBV9	TRBJ1-3	NA	TGTGCCAGCAGCGTTCTAGACAGGTCTGGAAACACCATATATTTT	CASSVLDRSGNTIYF
14	NA	TRBV7-9	TRBJ2-5	NA	TGTGCCAGCAGCTTCCCTCGAGGGGGAGAGACCCAGTACTTC	CASSFPRGGETQYF
12	NA	TRBV6-6	TRBJ1-1	TRBD1	TGTGCCAGCAGTCAGGGGGTCACTGAAGCTTTCTTT	CASSQGVTEAFF
15	NA	TRBV6-6	TRBJ2-1	NA	TGTGCCAGCAGTGACCTAGAAAACCTAGCCAATGAGCAGTTCTTC	CASSDLENLANEQFF